Given below is one T cell receptor beta chain in context. This receptor's antigen is unknown. No base qualities exist here, and no much larger clone lies one base off it. This specimen comes from a study of blood T cell repertoires in COVID-19 (dated by TCRdb to the early 2020s). In terms of the full investigation: Samples covering the acute and convalescent phases of COVID-19 were provided by collaborators in the United States, Italy and Spain. The dataset comprised deeply sampled blood TCRbeta repertoires from subjects exposed to, actively infected with, or recovered from COVID-19. Samples were obtained from the ongoing ImmuneRACE study (first 160 participants) and from about 1,300 subjects provided by 6 global collaborators. Sample metadata almost always included a de-identified subject ID, COVID-19 status, age in years and sex. The repertoires were released in a freely available public database intended as a resource for research on the immune response to SARS-CoV-2. HLA class I and class II types, where available, came from metadata supplied by the sample provider rather than from assay-based typing. The prospective study material was composed of cDNA or gDNA derived from T cells, B-cell-depleted T cells, or PBMCs.

TCRbeta CDR3 regions were amplified from genomic DNA by means of the immunoSEQ Assay, a bias-controlled multiplex PCR. The study's own analysis went as follows. Within the assay, amplification of reference gene primers was used to estimate how many nucleated cells each sample contained. To quantify the absolute abundance of each unique TCRbeta CDR3 rearrangement, sequence reads were collapsed and filtered. For each sample, productive Simpson clonality was calculated by taking the square root of Simpson's diversity index across productive rearrangements. Entries here come from immuneACCESS through TCRdb and include only in-frame sequences with V and J called. Some clones fail to appear in such tables; in the studies checked, an unresolved V gene covers under half of the shortfall, and the cause of the remainder is unknown. D and trimming were read from the DNA, whereas the V and J calls and clone size are those reported in that table. This sample has 310,000 or so clones in its table, and around 84% of those were observed once. About 10% of the sample goes to the ten largest clones.

Enrolling through a virtual design, the prospective study's participants ranged in age from about 18 to 89 years and lived across approximately 25 United States geographic areas. In the prospective study, cohorts were assigned on the basis of participant-reported clinical history obtained from a screening survey and a study questionnaire. Recovered participants in ImmuneRACE Cohort 3 were defined as having two consecutive negative NP/OP PCR tests, clearance from a healthcare professional, or resolution of symptoms. In the prospective study, mobile phlebotomists collected whole blood, serum and a nasopharyngeal or oropharyngeal swab from each participant. Over a roughly 2-month period, participants in the prospective study had the option of providing additional blood draws and questionnaires. Blood samples from the prospective study were shipped frozen or at room temperature prior to DNA extraction.

Based on the germline V gene, the CDR1 and CDR2 sequences are SNHLY and FYNNEI. Relative to germline, V is missing 9 bases and J is missing 1 base, with 4 bases of the junction outside any gene match. From the cysteine through the phenylalanine, the CDR3 covers 14 amino acids. Just the 42-base CDR3 DNA is kept, in frame starting at base 1. Findings and caveats that apply to the study as a whole: The quantity of clinical and demographic metadata differed by source and by participant and was supplied without curation.

The V and J genes are TRBV2 and TRBJ1-4, and 8 junctional nucleotides match TRBD1. The sequence came from a woman aged 18 to 35 who had recovered from COVID-19. The sample was PBMCs or T cells enriched from blood (not recorded which). CDR3 region: CARGTGQTNEKLFF. The DNA sequence is given as TGTGCCAGGGGGACAGGCCAAACTAATGAAAAACTGTTTTTT.